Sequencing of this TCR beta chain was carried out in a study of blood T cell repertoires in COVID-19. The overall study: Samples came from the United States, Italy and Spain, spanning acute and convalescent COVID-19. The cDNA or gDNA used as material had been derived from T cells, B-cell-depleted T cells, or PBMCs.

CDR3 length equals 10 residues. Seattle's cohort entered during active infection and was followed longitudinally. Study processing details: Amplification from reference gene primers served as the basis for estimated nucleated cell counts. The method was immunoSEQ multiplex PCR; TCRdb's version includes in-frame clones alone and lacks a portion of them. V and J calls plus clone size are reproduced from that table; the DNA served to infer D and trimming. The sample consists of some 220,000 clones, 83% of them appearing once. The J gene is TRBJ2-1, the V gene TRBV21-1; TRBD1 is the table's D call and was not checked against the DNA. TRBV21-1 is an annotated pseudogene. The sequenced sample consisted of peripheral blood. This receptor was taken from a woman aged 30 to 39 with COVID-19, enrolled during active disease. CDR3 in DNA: TGTGCCAGCAGGGCCAATGAGCAGTTCTTC. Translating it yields CASRANEQFF.